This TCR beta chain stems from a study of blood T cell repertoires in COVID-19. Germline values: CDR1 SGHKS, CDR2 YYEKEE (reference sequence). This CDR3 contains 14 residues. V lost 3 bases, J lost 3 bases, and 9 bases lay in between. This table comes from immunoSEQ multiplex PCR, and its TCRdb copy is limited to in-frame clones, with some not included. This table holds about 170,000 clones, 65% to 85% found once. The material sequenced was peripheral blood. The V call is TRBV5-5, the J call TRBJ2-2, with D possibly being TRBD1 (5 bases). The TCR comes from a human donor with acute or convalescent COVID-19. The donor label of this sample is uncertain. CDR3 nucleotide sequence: TGTGCCAGCAGCTACACAGGAGACACCGGGGAGCTGTTTTTT. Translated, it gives CASSYTGDTGELFF.